The 30 T cell receptor beta chains below all came from one sample that was sequenced in a study of T-cell reconstitution after alpha-beta-depleted transplantation in children. TCRbeta library construction was performed incorporating unique molecular identifiers. From the PCR reads, TCRdb called clonotypes with MiXCR, one entry per CDR3 protein. The data hold some 240,000 distinct CDR3 sequences, with approximately 12% observed a single time. The material sequenced was PBMCs from the stem cell graft donor, taken from the stem cell graft. The receptors come from a human donor who donated a stem cell graft to a child with acute lymphoblastic leukemia.

This clonotype appeared many times. This rearrangement joins TRBV5-1 to TRBJ1-5; maybe TRBD1 (5 bases). The CDR3 is 15 residues long. The V end lost 4 bases, the J end lost 3 bases, and 14 bases lay between the germline ends. Germline CDR1 SGHRS, CDR2 YFSETQ. The CDR3 protein is CASSLSGGVNQPQHF. In nucleotides, the CDR3 is TGCGCCAGCAGCCTTAGCGGAGGGGTCAATCAGCCCCAGCATTTT. Using reference TRBV5-1 and TRBJ1-5 for the parts outside the CDR3, the full variable domain is KAGVTQTPRYLIKTRGQQVTLSCSPISGHRSVSWYQQTPGQGLQFLFEYFSETQRNKGNFPGRFSGRQFSNSRSEMNVSTLELGDSALYLCASSLSGGVNQPQHFGDGTRLSIL.

This clonotype was seen many times. As DNA, the CDR3 is TGCGCCAGCAGCCAAGAGAATCAGCCAGGGGCCTACGAGCAGTACTTC. Amino acids: CASSQENQPGAYEQYF. The rearrangement links TRBV4-3 to TRBJ2-7; tentative D call: TRBD1 (6 bases). Germline CDR1 is LGHNA and CDR2 is YSLEER. Trimming shortened V by 0 bases and J by 2 bases, and 14 bases separated the two germline ends. The CDR3 runs to 16 residues.

V usage is TRBV11-2 and J usage is TRBJ1-2; TRBD1 matches at 9 bases. This CDR3 comprises 16 residues. CDR1 is SGHAT, CDR2 FQNNGV, per germline. Trimming at V came to 5 bases and at J to 0 bases, leaving 7 bases not matched to a gene. CDR3 in amino acids: CASSMGGTGPNYGYTF. DNA of the CDR3: TGTGCCAGCAGCATGGGGGGGACAGGGCCTAACTATGGCTACACCTTC.

This clonotype was picked up many times. The CDR3 DNA is TGTGCCAGCAGCCGACCCCAAGGCTATGGCTACACCTTC. This gives the protein CASSRPQGYGYTF. This rearrangement joins TRBV7-2 to TRBJ1-2; D is undetermined. The CDR3 is 13 residues long. The germline V and J ends were trimmed by 5 bases and 4 bases, with 11 bases remaining between them. Per the germline V gene, CDR1 is SGHTA and CDR2 is FQGNSA.

The chain carries TRBV20-1 and TRBJ2-7; D gene unclear. The germline CDR1 and CDR2 sequences are DFQATT and SNEGSKA (reference sequence). Trimming left V 3 bases short and J 5 bases short, with 11 bases between. CDR3 size: 12 residues. DNA of the CDR3: TGCAGTGCTAGGAAAGTAGGCGACGAGCAGTACTTC. This translates into CSARKVGDEQYF.

As regards this clonotype: It may be a read error: a sequence one base away is much more abundant. V and J are TRBV27 and TRBJ2-7; D gene uncertain. Germline V gene lookup returns CDR1 MNHEY and CDR2 SMNVEV (reference sequence). The V end lost 8 bases, the J end lost 0 bases, and 8 bases lay between the germline ends. CDR3 length: 12 residues. CDR3 coding DNA: TGTGCCAGCCGCCCCCTCTCCTACGAGCAGTACTTC. Residues: CASRPLSYEQYF.

The table lists this clonotype with many counts. V is TRBV5-1 and J is TRBJ1-1; 9 bases fit TRBD1. The junction had 11 bases not matched to a gene; V was cut back by 4 bases and J by 7 bases. Germline V gene data show CDR1 as SGHRS and CDR2 as YFSETQ. The CDR3 loop spans 15 amino acids. CDR3 coding DNA: TGCGCCAGCAGCCCGACCCAACAGGGGGCCAATGAAGCTTTCTTT. Amino acids: CASSPTQQGANEAFF.

This clonotype was counted many times. This chain connects TRBV29-1 to TRBJ2-3; D is uncertain. Per germline, CDR1 SQVTM and CDR2 ANQGSEA. V lost 1 base to trimming and J lost 3 bases, with 8 bases between them. This CDR3 has 13 residues. The CDR3 reads CSVEVRQTDTQYF. The CDR3 nucleotides are TGCAGCGTTGAAGTCAGGCAAACAGATACGCAGTATTTT.

This clonotype was seen more than once but under ten times. Given a much more abundant clone one base away, this may be a read error. This chain uses TRBV5-1 with TRBJ2-1, with D possibly matching TRBD1 (6 bases). The germline V gene encodes CDR1 SGHRS and CDR2 YFSETQ. CDR3 length: 15 amino acids. The CDR3 is CASSVLTGQYSEQFF. The CDR3, as DNA: TGCGCCAGCAGCGTACTAACGGGACAATACAGTGAGCAGTTCTTC.

The chain recombines TRBV5-1 with TRBJ2-2; D is possibly TRBD1 (6 bases). The CDR3 totals 16 residues. Germline V gene sequence: CDR1 SGHRS, CDR2 YFSETQ. V gave up 2 bases and J gave up 2 bases, with 13 bases separating them. CDR3 in DNA: TGCGCCAGCAGCTTCTTAGGGACAACTAACACCGGGGAGCTGTTTTTT. Its protein product is CASSFLGTTNTGELFF.

In this sample, this clonotype turned up many times. This chain uses TRBV2 with TRBJ2-2, with D possibly being TRBD1 (6 bases). CDR1 and CDR2 (germline): SNHLY, FYNNEI. The CDR3 runs to 16 residues. V lost 0 bases and J 6 bases, leaving 14 bases between the germline ends. The CDR3 sequence is CASSEAWSRGSGELFF. CDR3 coding DNA: TGTGCCAGCAGTGAAGCTTGGAGTAGGGGGTCCGGGGAGCTGTTTTTT.

This clonotype came up many times. The V and J genes are TRBV29-1 and TRBJ1-2; TRBD1 matches 9 bases. V shed 7 bases and J 6 bases; nucleotides not matched to a gene: 12. Germline V gene sequence: CDR1 SQVTM, CDR2 ANQGSEA. The CDR3 is 14 amino acids. The CDR3 region has the DNA TGCAGCGCGGGTCGGACAGGGGAAGTGGATGGCTACACCTTC. It codes for CSAGRTGEVDGYTF.

A remark on this clonotype: A much larger clone differs by one base, so this may be a read error. The chain carries TRBV27 and TRBJ2-5, with D possibly being TRBD2 (6 bases). Germline assignment: CDR1 MNHEY and CDR2 SMNVEV (reference sequence). Trimming stripped 4 bases from V and 1 base from J, with 16 bases between. This CDR3 contains 16 residues. The CDR3 loop is CASSYGGYSSQETQYF. The CDR3 region has the DNA TGTGCCAGCAGTTACGGGGGATACTCGTCCCAAGAGACCCAGTACTTC.

The table lists this clonotype with many counts. The chain carries TRBV29-1 and TRBJ2-3, with a weak D call TRBD1 (6 bases). This CDR3 contains 13 residues. Germline V lookup: CDR1 SQVTM, CDR2 ANQGSEA. V was clipped by 5 bases and J by 2 bases, with 11 bases between them. The CDR3 bases are TGCAGCGTTCCGACAGGTTACACAGATACGCAGTATTTT. Translation: CSVPTGYTDTQYF.

Ten or more counts support this clonotype. The chain employs TRBV15 and TRBJ2-1; 9 bases line up with TRBD1. This CDR3 contains 15 residues. V lost 1 base to trimming and J lost 5 bases; unmatched junction nucleotides: 3. Germline V gene data show CDR1 as LNHNV and CDR2 as YYDKDF (reference sequence). The CDR3 protein is CATSRAGQGHNEQFF. CDR3 nucleotides: TGTGCCACCAGCAGAGCGGGACAGGGACACAATGAGCAGTTCTTC.

This rearrangement joins TRBV5-5 to TRBJ2-1; D unclear. The length of the CDR3 is 12 residues. Germline V gives CDR1 SGHKS, CDR2 YYEKEE (reference sequence). The germline V and J ends were trimmed by 2 bases and 5 bases, with 5 bases remaining between them. CDR3 protein: CASSLMDNEQFF. CDR3 DNA sequence: TGTGCCAGCAGCTTAATGGACAATGAGCAGTTCTTC.

This clonotype was counted many times. The chain has TRBV28 and TRBJ2-7, with D tentatively TRBD2 (6 bases). Trimming took 5 bases from V and 6 from J, leaving 20 bases between them. The CDR3 totals 15 residues. Germline loops: CDR1 MDHEN, CDR2 SYDVKM. The CDR3 here is CASSLIPAGGPEQYF. The CDR3 nucleotides are TGTGCCAGCAGTCTAATCCCCGCCGGGGGACCCGAGCAGTACTTC.

V gene TRBV29-1 combines with J gene TRBJ1-6; 10 bases are a match to TRBD1. The CDR3 has 16 amino acids. V dropped 5 bases and J dropped 0; count of bases not matched to a gene: 4. The V gene's germline CDR1 is SQVTM and CDR2 ANQGSEA. This chain's CDR3 is CSVRDRGGSYNSPLHF. The CDR3 coding sequence is TGCAGCGTTCGGGACAGGGGAGGCTCCTATAATTCACCCCTCCACTTT.

This clonotype was seen ten or more times. The chain joins TRBV4-2 to TRBJ1-4, with a possible D match to TRBD1 (6 bases). The CDR3 runs to 15 residues. Per germline, CDR1 LGHNA and CDR2 YNFKEQ. V was clipped by 4 bases and J by 6 bases, with 15 bases between them. This CDR3 reads CASSPVDRKDEKLFF. CDR3 sequence (DNA): TGTGCCAGCAGCCCGGTTGACAGGAAGGATGAAAAACTGTTTTTT.

This clonotype was seen repeatedly, ten times or more. V usage is TRBV12-3 or TRBV12-4 and J usage is TRBJ2-1; the match to TRBD2 covers 8 bases. This CDR3 is built from 15 residues. J was trimmed by 4 bases and V by 6 bases; bases with no gene match: 8. CDR3 sequence (DNA): TGTGCCAGCAGCCCCACCGGGACTAGTTACAATGAGCAGTTCTTC. It specifies CASSPTGTSYNEQFF.

This clonotype occurred a few times. The V gene is TRBV7-9, the J gene TRBJ2-1; 7 nucleotides line up with TRBD1. V was clipped by 5 bases and J by 0 bases; unmatched bases: 7. The CDR3 spans 16 residues. Per germline, CDR1 SEHNR and CDR2 FQNEAQ (reference sequence). The CDR3 nucleotides read TGTGCCAGCAGCCCAGGACAGGTGAGCTCCTACAATGAGCAGTTCTTC. Encoded protein: CASSPGQVSSYNEQFF.

This clonotype has a count of ten or more. This chain joins TRBV6-1 and TRBJ2-2; 7 nucleotides align to TRBD2. J lost 0 bases, V lost 8 bases, and 3 bases had no gene match. This CDR3 has 14 amino acids. Germline CDR1 is MNHNS and CDR2 is SASEGT. The DNA for the CDR3 is TGTGCCAGCCTGGCGGGAGCGAACACCGGGGAGCTGTTTTTT. Amino acid sequence: CASLAGANTGELFF.

In its sample, this clonotype was seen many times. The chain is built from TRBV4-1 and TRBJ2-1; a possible D gene is TRBD2 (5 bases). Germline lookup yields CDR1 MGHRA and CDR2 YSYEKL. The CDR3 is 14 amino acids. V was shortened by 3 bases and J by 6 bases, with 12 bases between the two germline ends. CDR3 sequence: CASSHMREPNEQFF. CDR3 nucleotide sequence: TGCGCCAGCAGCCATATGAGGGAGCCCAATGAGCAGTTCTTC.

This clonotype came up many times. This rearrangement joins TRBV5-6 to TRBJ2-2; weak D call: TRBD2 (6 bases). V dropped 2 bases and J dropped 1 base, with 18 bases sitting between them. The CDR3 is made up of 18 amino acids. Germline CDR1 reads SGHDT; CDR2 reads YYEEEE. The CDR3 here is CASSFGGLVEVNTGELFF. CDR3 sequence (DNA): TGTGCCAGCAGCTTCGGAGGGTTGGTGGAGGTGAACACCGGGGAGCTGTTTTTT.

At least ten counts were recorded for this clonotype. The CDR3 DNA sequence: TGTGCCAGCAGCTTTCTGGATACGCAGTATTTT. Translation: CASSFLDTQYF. The chain has TRBV7-9 and TRBJ2-3; D not certain. Germline CDR1 and CDR2: SEHNR and FQNEAQ (reference sequence). With 3 bases removed from V and 6 bases from J, the gap between germline ends came to 4 bases. This CDR3 comprises 11 residues.

This clonotype was found once. A read error may be the cause here, since a much bigger clone is one base away. The CDR3 protein is CTEGAGLPYEQYF. For the CDR3, the DNA is TGCACTGAAGGGGCGGGACTACCCTACGAGCAGTACTTC. The chain joins TRBV20-1 to TRBJ2-7; 7 bases are shared with TRBD2. The length of the CDR3 is 13 residues. Germline V CDR1 and CDR2: DFQATT, SNEGSKA (reference sequence).

This clonotype was recorded at least ten times. The chain is built from TRBV20-1 and TRBJ2-5, with TRBD2 identical over 13 bases. Germline-derived CDR1 and CDR2 are DFQATT and SNEGSKA (reference sequence). With V trimmed by 4 bases and J by 4 bases, 6 bases remained unmatched. The CDR3 runs 15 residues. In DNA, the CDR3 is TGCAGTGCTACTAGGACTAGCGGGAGTGGAGAGACCCAGTACTTC. It translates to CSATRTSGSGETQYF.

In this sample, this clonotype turned up many times. This chain joins TRBV5-5 and TRBJ1-2; 7 nucleotides agree with TRBD1. There are 15 residues in the CDR3. V trimming: 0 bases; J trimming: 4 bases; junction bases outside the gene matches: 6. Germline V gene data show CDR1 as SGHKS and CDR2 as YYEKEE (reference sequence). The chain's CDR3 is CASSLAQGVGYGYTF. The CDR3 coding sequence is TGTGCCAGCAGCTTGGCCCAGGGGGTGGGCTATGGCTACACCTTC.

This clonotype was observed at least ten times. The rearrangement links TRBV27 to TRBJ2-1, with D possibly being TRBD1 (6 bases). The CDR3 spans 16 residues. V was cut by 6 bases and J by 4 bases, with 19 bases left in between. The germline CDR1 and CDR2 sequences are MNHEY and SMNVEV (reference sequence). In nucleotides, the CDR3 is TGTGCCAGCAGCCGACAAGGGGGTACGGCTTACAATGAGCAGTTCTTC. Encoded protein: CASSRQGGTAYNEQFF.

This clonotype was picked up many times. The chain is built from TRBV10-2 and TRBJ2-1; D uncertain. The germline V gene encodes CDR1 WSHSY and CDR2 SAAADI. V was cut by 8 bases and J by 4 bases, with 6 bases left in between. The CDR3 sequence is 11 residues long. CDR3 in DNA: TGCGCCAGCCGCAGTTACAATGAGCAGTTCTTC. Translating it yields CASRSYNEQFF.